The 8 T cell receptor beta chains below were found in one sample sequenced in a study of blood T cell repertoires in COVID-19. Measured with immunoSEQ multiplex PCR; TCRdb has only the in-frame clones, and not every one. This repertoire shows roughly 25,000 clones, 90% to 95% found once; its top ten account for less than 4.5%. Source material: peripheral blood. The receptor source for this set is a woman aged 45-65 years with active COVID-19.

This clone was detected a few times. The V call is TRBV6-1, the J call TRBJ1-5, with D possibly TRBD1 on 6 matching bases. Germline V gene sequence: CDR1 MNHNS, CDR2 SASEGT. This CDR3 spans 16 amino acids. V lost 1 base and J lost 4, with 14 bases in between. The CDR3 sequence: CASSEDVDRPNQPQHF. CDR3 coding DNA: TGTGCCAGCAGTGAAGACGTTGACAGGCCTAATCAGCCCCAGCATTTT.

The sample holds a few counts of this clone. V is TRBV27 and J is TRBJ2-3; 9 nucleotides match TRBD2. From germline, CDR1 is MNHEY and CDR2 SMNVEV (reference sequence). Trimming removed 5 bases from V and 9 bases from J; junction bases left unmatched: 15. CDR3 length: 16 residues. CDR3 sequence: CASSLSDPGLAVTQYF. The DNA for the CDR3 is TGTGCCAGCAGTCTCTCCGACCCGGGACTAGCAGTAACGCAGTATTTT.

This sequence joins TRBV5-1 and TRBJ1-1, with 8 positions matching TRBD1. V was clipped by 2 bases and J by 10 bases; unmatched bases: 13. Germline CDR1 SGHRS, CDR2 YFSETQ. The CDR3 spans 15 residues. DNA of the CDR3: TGCGCCAGCAGCTTCTCAGGACAGGGCAAGAGAGGAGCTTTCTTT. This encodes CASSFSGQGKRGAFF.

V is TRBV7-9 and J is TRBJ1-1, with D perhaps matching TRBD1 (5 bases). The germline V gene encodes CDR1 SEHNR and CDR2 FQNEAQ (reference sequence). The CDR3 runs 12 residues. V lost 5 bases to trimming and J lost 8 bases, with 12 bases between them. Written as DNA, the CDR3 is TGTGCCAGCAGCCGGACGACAGCGGAAGCTTTCTTT. Its translation: CASSRTTAEAFF.

This chain uses TRBV7-3 with TRBJ2-3, with 12 bases that match TRBD1. CDR3 size: 14 residues. CDR1 and CDR2 (germline): SGHTA, FQGTGA. Trimming removed 8 bases from V and 6 bases from J; junction bases left unmatched: 6. In DNA, the CDR3 is TGTGCCAGCGCCGGGACAGGGGGCTTGGATACGCAGTATTTT. Protein product: CASAGTGGLDTQYF.

This rearrangement joins TRBV5-1 to TRBJ1-1; D may be TRBD1 (5 bases). V shed 4 bases and J shed 1 base, with 11 bases lying between them. Germline V gene sequence: CDR1 SGHRS, CDR2 YFSETQ. This CDR3 region has 14 residues. CDR3 sequence: CASSPQVANTEAFF. The DNA of the CDR3 is TGCGCCAGCAGCCCACAGGTTGCGAACACTGAAGCTTTCTTT.

This clone was seen only once. V is TRBV5-1 and J is TRBJ2-1; TRBD2 matches 7 bases. The CDR3 runs to 15 residues. Per the germline V gene, CDR1 is SGHRS and CDR2 is YFSETQ. The J segment lost 1 base and the V segment lost 4 bases, leaving 5 bases of the junction unmatched. CDR3 sequence reads: CASSSGTQSYNEQFF. The CDR3 DNA reads as TGCGCCAGCAGCAGCGGGACTCAATCCTACAATGAGCAGTTCTTC.

In this sample, this clone turned up once. The rearrangement links TRBV10-1 to TRBJ2-7; TRBD2 is a possible D gene (6 bases). Deletions cut 6 bases from V and 5 bases from J, with 14 bases between. Germline V gene data show CDR1 as WNHNN and CDR2 as SYGVQD (reference sequence). The CDR3 is 13 amino acids. CDR3 sequence (DNA): TGCGCCAGCAGGGCAGGCGGGGCCGACGAGCAGTACGTC. This translates into CASRAGGADEQYV.